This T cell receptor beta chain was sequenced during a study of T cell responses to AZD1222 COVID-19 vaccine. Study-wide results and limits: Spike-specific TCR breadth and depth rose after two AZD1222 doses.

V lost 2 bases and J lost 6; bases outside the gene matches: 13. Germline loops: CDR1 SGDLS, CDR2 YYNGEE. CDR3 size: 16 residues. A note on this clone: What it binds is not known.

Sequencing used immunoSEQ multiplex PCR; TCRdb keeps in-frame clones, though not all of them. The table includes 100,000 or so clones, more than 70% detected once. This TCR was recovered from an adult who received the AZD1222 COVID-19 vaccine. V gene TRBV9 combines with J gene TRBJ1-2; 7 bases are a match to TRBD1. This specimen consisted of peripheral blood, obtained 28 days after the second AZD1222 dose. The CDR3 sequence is CASSVIPGQRVDGYTF. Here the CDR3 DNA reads TGTGCCAGCAGCGTGATCCCGGGACAGAGAGTAGATGGCTACACCTTC. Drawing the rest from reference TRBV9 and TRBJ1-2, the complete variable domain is DSGVTQTPKHLITATGQRVTLRCSPRSGDLSVYWYQQSLDQGLQFLIQYYNGEERAKGNILERFSAQQFPDLHSELNLSSLELGDSALYFCASSVIPGQRVDGYTFGSGTRLTVV.